This T cell receptor beta chain stems from a study of T cells after posttransplantation cyclophosphamide. Study-wide results and caveats: Blood and skin or GI T cell repertoires showed limited TRB overlap. Donor-recipient repertoire similarity was low at 1-2 months, rising over year one. After PTCy, TRB diversity resembled that of CNI/methotrexate controls.

TCRdb's copy holds only in-frame clones and misses some; the assay was immunoSEQ multiplex PCR. The sample records about 42,000 clones, 90% being singletons. CDR1 is MNHEY, CDR2 SVGAGI, per germline. Trimming left V 6 bases short and J 2 bases short, with 13 bases between. This CDR3 region has 14 residues. A word on this clone: Its target is not known.

Treatment was busulfan-fludarabine conditioning, a marrow graft, and cyclophosphamide on days +3 and +4. The V gene is TRBV6-5, the J gene TRBJ1-1; maybe TRBD1 (6 bases). This TCR derives from a male patient aged 60 to 75 who received an allogeneic stem cell transplant from a related donor and was CMV-positive. Some T cells may be supplied by the graft donor. Source: PBMCs, taken roughly 59 days after allogeneic stem cell transplant with posttransplant cyclophosphamide. The CDR3 nucleotides are TGTGCCAGCAGGGGCGGACAGCTCAACACTGAAGCTTTCTTT. It is translated as CASRGGQLNTEAFF.